Below, 7 T cell receptor beta chains from the same sample are listed, as sequenced in a study of CD8+CD57+ T cells in acquired aplastic anemia. Investigators profiled TCR beta VDJ and CDR3 from genomic DNA template. MiXCR, run by TCRdb on the reads, gives a single entry per CDR3 protein. The sample shows approximately 180,000 distinct CDR3 sequences, roughly three fifths of them seen only once. Patients picked for sequencing had shown CD8+CD57+ cell expansion detected by flow cytometry. Source material: sorted CD4+, CD8+, or CD8+CD57+ T cells (not recorded which) from PBMCs. The origin of the receptors is a human donor with aplastic anemia.

The genes are TRBV6-4 and TRBJ1-4; 9 bases align to TRBD1. J lost 7 bases, V lost 2 bases, and 5 bases had no gene match. This CDR3 spans 15 amino acids. Germline lookup yields CDR1 MRHNA and CDR2 SNTAGT. For the CDR3, the DNA is TGTGCCAGCAGTGACACGACAGGGGGACTTGAAAAACTGTTTTTT. It yields the protein CASSDTTGGLEKLFF.

This clonotype was seen just once. V is TRBV7-9 and J is TRBJ2-1, with TRBD2 matching 12 bases. V lost 1 base to trimming and J lost 9 bases; unmatched junction nucleotides: 10. Germline loops: CDR1 SEHNR, CDR2 FQNEAQ (reference sequence). The CDR3 runs to 17 residues. Here the CDR3 DNA reads TGTGCCAGCAGCTTAGTGCCAGGACTAGCGGGATCTGGTGAGCAGTTCTTC. Its translation: CASSLVPGLAGSGEQFF. Based on the CDR3 plus reference TRBV7-9 and TRBJ2-1, the full variable domain is DTGVSQNPRHKITKRGQNVTFRCDPISEHNRLYWYRQTLGQGPEFLTYFQNEAQLEKSRLLSDRFSAERPKGSFSTLEIQRTEQGDSAMYLCASSLVPGLAGSGEQFFGPGTRLTVL.

The rearrangement links TRBV6-7 to TRBJ1-3; D gene ambiguous. TRBV6-7 is labeled an ORF, and its function is uncertain. This CDR3 has 15 amino acids. Trimming removed 5 bases from V and 0 bases from J, with 11 bases in between. CDR3 protein: CASSEGRFSGNTIYF. CDR3 sequence (DNA): TGTGCCAGCAGTGAAGGAAGGTTCTCTGGAAACACCATATATTTT.

This clonotype was seen many times. The J gene is TRBJ2-5, the V gene TRBV27; D uncertain. The CDR3 runs 15 residues. Trimming removed 4 bases at V and 1 base at J, with 13 bases between. Germline V gene lookup returns CDR1 MNHEY and CDR2 SMNVEV (reference sequence). The CDR3 DNA reads as TGTGCCAGCAGTTCTTGGTTCGGTATCCAAGAGACCCAGTACTTC. It encodes CASSSWFGIQETQYF.

The V gene is TRBV15, the J gene TRBJ2-7; D remains unclear. This CDR3 contains 14 residues. Germline CDR1 is LNHNV and CDR2 is YYDKDF (reference sequence). The germline V and J ends were trimmed by 0 bases and 1 base, with 7 bases remaining between them. The CDR3 DNA reads as TGTGCCACCAGCAGAGAAGGCTCTTCCTACGAGCAGTACTTC. It encodes CATSREGSSYEQYF.

The chain joins TRBV20-1 to TRBJ2-1, with a possible D match to TRBD2 (7 bases). The CDR3 extends over 14 amino acids. The V end was cut by 0 bases, the J end by 5 bases, with 11 bases between. Germline V gene lookup returns CDR1 DFQATT and CDR2 SNEGSKA (reference sequence). The CDR3 here is CSARDGRGDNEQFF. DNA for the CDR3: TGCAGTGCTAGAGATGGGAGGGGGGACAATGAGCAGTTCTTC.

This clonotype was seen only a few times. The chain combines TRBV24-1 with TRBJ1-2, with D perhaps TRBD1 (5 bases). Trimming stripped 5 bases from V and 8 bases from J, with 17 bases between. The CDR3 extends over 14 amino acids. Looked up from germline, CDR1 is KGHDR and CDR2 is SFDVKD. The CDR3 spells CATSASPQDGGYTF. CDR3 nucleotide sequence: TGTGCCACCAGTGCCTCCCCACAGGACGGGGGCTACACCTTC.